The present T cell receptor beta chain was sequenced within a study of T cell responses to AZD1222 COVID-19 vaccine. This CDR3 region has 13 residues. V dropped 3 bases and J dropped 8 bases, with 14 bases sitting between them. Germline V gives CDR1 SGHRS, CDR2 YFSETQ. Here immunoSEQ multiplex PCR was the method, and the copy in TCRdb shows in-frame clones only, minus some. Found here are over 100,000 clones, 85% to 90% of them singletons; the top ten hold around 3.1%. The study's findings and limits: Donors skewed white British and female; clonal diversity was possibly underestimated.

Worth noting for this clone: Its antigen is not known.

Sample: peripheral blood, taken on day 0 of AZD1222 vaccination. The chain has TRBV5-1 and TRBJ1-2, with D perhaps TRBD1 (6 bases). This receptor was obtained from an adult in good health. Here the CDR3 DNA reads TGCGCCAGCAGCTGGCGAGGGGGGGACGGCTACACCTTC. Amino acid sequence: CASSWRGGDGYTF.